The 9 T cell receptor beta chains presented below share a single source sample, sequenced in a study of T cell responses to AZD1222 COVID-19 vaccine. The protocol was immunoSEQ multiplex PCR, while the TCRdb copy is restricted to in-frame clones and leaves out a portion. Of around 120,000 clones listed, 92% are singletons. Sequencing used peripheral blood, obtained on day 0 of AZD1222 vaccination. The receptors come from an adult in good health.

This chain connects TRBV4-2 to TRBJ1-1; D is perhaps TRBD1 (6 bases). Germline-derived CDR1 and CDR2 are LGHNA and YNFKEQ. The CDR3 covers 14 residues. Trimming stripped 0 bases from V and 4 bases from J, with 9 bases between. The CDR3 region is CASSQDPRGTEAFF. The DNA of the CDR3 is TGTGCCAGCAGCCAAGACCCCAGGGGCACTGAAGCTTTCTTT.

V gene TRBV13 combines with J gene TRBJ2-7; D not resolved. Trimming shortened V by 5 bases and J by 0 bases, and 8 bases separated the two germline ends. Germline V gene sequence: CDR1 PRHDT, CDR2 FYEKMQ (reference sequence). The length of the CDR3 is 13 residues. CDR3 protein: CASSERASYEQYF. For the CDR3, the DNA is TGTGCCAGCAGCGAAAGGGCCTCCTACGAGCAGTACTTC.

DNA for the CDR3: TGTGCCAGCAGTGAAGCGGAGGGGGTCACTGAAGCTTTCTTT. It is translated as CASSEAEGVTEAFF. The gene calls are TRBV2 and TRBJ1-1; D is perhaps TRBD1 (6 bases). From germline, CDR1 is SNHLY and CDR2 FYNNEI. V was cut by 0 bases and J by 4 bases, with 9 bases left in between. This CDR3 is 14 amino acids long.

V and J are TRBV28 and TRBJ2-3; 9 nucleotides match TRBD1. J gave up 2 bases and V 5 bases, and 8 bases lay outside the gene matches. This CDR3 region has 16 residues. Germline CDR1 is MDHEN and CDR2 is SYDVKM. Here the CDR3 reads CASSPTGGHFTDTQYF. CDR3 DNA: TGTGCCAGCAGTCCTACAGGGGGCCACTTCACAGATACGCAGTATTTT.

The V gene is TRBV6-2 or TRBV6-3, the J gene TRBJ1-2; 8 bases fit TRBD1. Trimming removed 2 bases from V and 8 bases from J; junction bases left unmatched: 7. Germline lookup yields CDR1 MNHEY and CDR2 SVGEGT. The length of the CDR3 is 14 residues. The chain's CDR3 is CASSYATGASGYTF. CDR3 DNA sequence: TGTGCCAGCAGTTACGCGACAGGGGCGTCCGGCTACACCTTC.

The J gene is TRBJ1-1, the V gene TRBV19; D possibly corresponds to TRBD1 (6 bases). Germline V CDR1 and CDR2: LNHDA, SQIVND (reference sequence). This CDR3 contains 15 residues. V was pared by 4 bases and J by 2 bases, with 14 bases between. The CDR3 here is CASSTQTGYNTEAFF. The DNA for the CDR3 is TGTGCCAGTAGTACCCAGACAGGTTATAACACTGAAGCTTTCTTT.

V usage is TRBV19 and J usage is TRBJ1-5; unclear D gene. Between the trimmed V and J ends, which lost 6 bases and 1 base, there was a span of 7 bases. Germline V gene sequence: CDR1 LNHDA, CDR2 SQIVND (reference sequence). The CDR3 totals 13 residues. The CDR3 region is CASSPYSNQPQHF. In DNA form, the CDR3 reads TGTGCCAGTAGCCCCTACAGCAATCAGCCCCAGCATTTT.

The V and J genes are TRBV6-5 and TRBJ2-1, with TRBD2 matching 11 bases. CDR1 is MNHEY and CDR2 is SVGAGI in the germline V gene. V dropped 2 bases and J dropped 9; count of bases not matched to a gene: 9. There are 16 residues in the CDR3. CDR3 sequence reads: CASSYAPSGRSGEQFF. The CDR3 DNA sequence: TGTGCCAGCAGTTACGCCCCTAGCGGGAGGAGCGGTGAGCAGTTCTTC.

The chain uses TRBV27 and TRBJ2-4; D gene uncertain. There are 13 residues in the CDR3. Germline V gives CDR1 MNHEY, CDR2 SMNVEV (reference sequence). Trimming left V 10 bases short and J 0 bases short, with 10 bases between. This CDR3 reads CATMSLAKNIQYF. CDR3 sequence (DNA): TGTGCCACCATGTCTCTAGCCAAAAACATTCAGTACTTC.